What follows are 10 T cell receptor beta chains derived from one specimen sequenced in a study of T cells in Graves' hyperthyroidism and ophthalmopathy (dated 2019 in TCRdb). Library method: multiplex PCR. Sequencing was performed on an Illumina HiSeq 2000. TCR beta CDR3 regions were amplified from RNA transcripts. A first-round RT-PCR of the TCR CDR3 used the HTBI primer set with the Qiagen OneStep RT-PCR kit. TCRdb reworked the public reads: Q25 trimming with fastp, MiXCR clone assembly, productive beta chains retained. Entries are consolidated by CDR3 protein sequence, retaining the most common genes and DNA. The sample profile shows about 290,000 distinct CDR3 sequences; approximately 15% of them were found once. Around 8% of the sample comes from the top ten. The source material was blood. All receptors derive from a woman between 40 and 50 years old with Graves' hyperthyroidism.

This clonotype was counted at least ten times. The rearrangement links TRBV7-9 to TRBJ2-1; D remains ambiguous. V lost 5 bases and J 3 bases, leaving 14 bases between the germline ends. Germline V gene sequence: CDR1 SEHNR, CDR2 FQNEAQ (reference sequence). This CDR3 has 15 residues. The CDR3 loop reads CASSQTRPNYNEQFF. The CDR3 region has the DNA TGTGCCAGCAGCCAAACACGGCCTAACTACAATGAGCAGTTCTTC.

V and J are TRBV19 and TRBJ2-5; D is possibly TRBD2 (5 bases). The germline V and J ends were trimmed by 0 bases and 1 base, with 9 bases remaining between them. CDR1 and CDR2 from the germline V gene are LNHDA and SQIVND (reference sequence). The CDR3 contains 15 residues. The CDR3: CASSIEGSTQETQYF. CDR3 in DNA: TGTGCCAGTAGTATAGAGGGGAGTACCCAAGAGACCCAGTACTTC.

This clonotype showed up just a few times. The chain links TRBV24-1 to TRBJ2-2, with D perhaps matching TRBD1 (5 bases). Germline CDR1 reads KGHDR; CDR2 reads SFDVKD. Trimming left V 5 bases short and J 4 bases short, with 13 bases between. The CDR3 runs to 15 residues. The CDR3 reads CATSGLQAGTGELFF. In DNA, the CDR3 is TGTGCCACCAGTGGGCTACAGGCCGGCACCGGGGAGCTGTTTTTT.

The J gene is TRBJ1-5, the V gene TRBV6-5; 7 bases map to TRBD1. The CDR3 has 17 residues. Germline CDR1 reads MNHEY; CDR2 reads SVGAGI. J was trimmed by 1 base and V by 7 bases; bases with no gene match: 13. CDR3: CASTLLKGAVSNQPQHF. The CDR3 bases are TGTGCCAGCACCCTACTAAAGGGGGCAGTAAGCAATCAGCCCCAGCATTTT.

The chain uses TRBV9 and TRBJ2-5; D is perhaps TRBD2 (5 bases). CDR3 length: 15 residues. Germline V gene sequence: CDR1 SGDLS, CDR2 YYNGEE. The V end was cut by 0 bases, the J end by 4 bases, with 13 bases between. The CDR3 loop reads CASSVDLRGGETQYF. The CDR3 DNA is TGTGCCAGCAGCGTAGACCTACGGGGTGGAGAGACCCAGTACTTC.

This clonotype came up many times. The rearrangement links TRBV3-1 to TRBJ2-3, with D unresolved. CDR3 size: 11 residues. Germline V CDR1 and CDR2: LGHDT, YNNKEL (reference sequence). Trimming cost V 3 bases and J 6 bases, with 4 bases left between them. CDR3 bases: TGTGCCAGCAGCCAGACGGATACGCAGTATTTT. It encodes CASSQTDTQYF.

This clonotype was counted at least ten times. The chain carries TRBV12-3 or TRBV12-4 and TRBJ1-5; weak D call: TRBD1 (5 bases). CDR3 length: 17 residues. The V end lost 3 bases, the J end lost 1 base, and 16 bases lay between the germline ends. In DNA form, the CDR3 reads TGTGCCAGCAGTTTGGTTCGGGGGGTGAAAAGCAATCAGCCCCAGCATTTT. Translation gives CASSLVRGVKSNQPQHF.

The genes are TRBV4-2 and TRBJ1-6; 8 bases fit TRBD1. CDR1 is LGHNA and CDR2 is YNFKEQ in the germline V gene. The CDR3 consists of 16 residues. V trimming: 1 base; J trimming: 7 bases; junction bases outside the gene matches: 6. CDR3 bases: TGTGCCAGCAGCCAAGTGGTAACAGGGGGGAATTCACCCCTCCACTTT. It yields the protein CASSQVVTGGNSPLHF.

The chain uses TRBV29-1 and TRBJ2-7, with 7 bases that match TRBD1. With V trimmed by 6 bases and J by 7 bases, 9 bases remained unmatched. The CDR3 has 12 amino acids. Germline CDR1 reads SQVTM; CDR2 reads ANQGSEA. The DNA for the CDR3 is TGCAGCGTCGGGACAGCAGAGGTGGAGCAGTACTTC. It yields the protein CSVGTAEVEQYF.

This clonotype was recorded at least ten times. The chain has TRBV7-2 and TRBJ1-1, with D perhaps TRBD1 (5 bases). Germline loops: CDR1 SGHTA, CDR2 FQGNSA. V lost 6 bases and J lost 6, with 20 bases in between. This CDR3 is 15 amino acids long. This CDR3 is CASSRRVPRASEAFF. Written as DNA, the CDR3 is TGTGCCAGCAGTCGCAGGGTCCCCAGAGCGTCTGAAGCTTTCTTT.